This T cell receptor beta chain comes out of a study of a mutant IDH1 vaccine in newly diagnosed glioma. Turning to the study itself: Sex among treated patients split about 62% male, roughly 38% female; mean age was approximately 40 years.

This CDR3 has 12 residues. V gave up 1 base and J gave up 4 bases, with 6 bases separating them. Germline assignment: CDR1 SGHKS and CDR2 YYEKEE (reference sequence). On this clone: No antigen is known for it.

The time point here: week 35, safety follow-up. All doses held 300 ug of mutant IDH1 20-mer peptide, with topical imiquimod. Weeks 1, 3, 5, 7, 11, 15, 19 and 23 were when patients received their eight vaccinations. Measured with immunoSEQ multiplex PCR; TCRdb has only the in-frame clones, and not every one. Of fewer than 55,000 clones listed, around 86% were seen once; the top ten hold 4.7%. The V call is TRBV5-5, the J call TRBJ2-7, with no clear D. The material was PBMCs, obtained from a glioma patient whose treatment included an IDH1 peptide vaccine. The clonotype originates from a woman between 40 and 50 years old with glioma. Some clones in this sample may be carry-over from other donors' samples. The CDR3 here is CASSLSVYEQYF. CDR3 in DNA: TGTGCCAGCAGCTTGTCAGTTTACGAGCAGTACTTC.